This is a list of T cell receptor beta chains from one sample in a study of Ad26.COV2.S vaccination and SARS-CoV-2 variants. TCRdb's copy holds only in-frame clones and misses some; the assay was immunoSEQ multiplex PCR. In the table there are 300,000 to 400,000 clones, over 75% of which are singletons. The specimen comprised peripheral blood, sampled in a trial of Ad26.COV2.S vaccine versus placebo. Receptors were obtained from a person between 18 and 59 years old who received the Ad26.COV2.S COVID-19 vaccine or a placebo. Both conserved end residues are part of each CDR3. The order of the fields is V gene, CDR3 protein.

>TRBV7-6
CASSLVPGDSLYEQYF
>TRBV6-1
CASSEELRNYGYTF
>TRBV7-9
CASSLARANEQFF
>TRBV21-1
CASSKTRTGCYGYTF
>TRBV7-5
CARSRQSNQPQHF
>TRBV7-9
CASSSFTRNTEAFF
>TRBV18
CASSPTTGVNQPQHF
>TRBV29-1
CSVKWGYGQFF
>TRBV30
CAWRVAGTSTDTQYF
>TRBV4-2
CASSQDRPSGGLYEQYF
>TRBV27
CASSLEGVNAIQYF
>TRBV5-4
CASSLGTALFDPQYF
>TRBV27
CASRLRQGTGRGEQFF
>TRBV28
CASSPREGGTGELFF
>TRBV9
CASSVTSGVYNEQFF
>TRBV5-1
CASSLARQGTDTQYF
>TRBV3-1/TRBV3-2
CASSQDVARSYEQYF
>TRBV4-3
CASSQGTNSGNTIYF
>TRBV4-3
CASSQVDVGGMNTEAFF
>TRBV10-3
CAISGGTGNLNYGYTF
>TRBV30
CAWVKTDSGNTIYF
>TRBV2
CASTAGGGRETQYF
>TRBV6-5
CASSYEGAGLYEQYF
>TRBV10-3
CAIKDREGTGELFF
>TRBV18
CASSPGGTGHGYTF
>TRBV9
CASSSSGYQGYTF
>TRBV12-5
CASGFILGNQPQHF
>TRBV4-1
CASSQEGYSNQPQHF
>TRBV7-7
CASSPGLAGGETQYF
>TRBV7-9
CASSLLGGNTEAFF
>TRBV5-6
CASSSDRGLSGELFF
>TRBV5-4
CASSLDRLTGNTIYF
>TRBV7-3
CASSLGQGGELFF
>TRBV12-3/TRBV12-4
CASSRGYQETQYF
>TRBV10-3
CAISESNGATNEKLFF
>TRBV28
CASSSNHPGQPISRYF
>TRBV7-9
CASSSRGYPQNIQYF
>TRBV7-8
CASSLSGSYGYTF
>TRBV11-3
CASSLSVSGNTIYF
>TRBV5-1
CASSLDRSQPQHF
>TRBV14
CASSQGSALLGEAFF
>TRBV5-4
CASSLWASGNYEQYF
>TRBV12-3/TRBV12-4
CASSDTEAFF
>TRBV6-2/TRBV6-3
CASSPRTGWVNQPQHF
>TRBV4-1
CASSPWGGTSATYNEQFF
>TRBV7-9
CASSLLGQGGYSYNEQFF
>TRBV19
CASSTGTASNQPQHF
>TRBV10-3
CAISLGEGEAFF
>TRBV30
CAWSVSLGRTEAFF
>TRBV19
CASSPTRTSPGELFF
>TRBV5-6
CASSTGRPGVEQYF
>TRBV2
CASSGLYISQETQYF
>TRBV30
CAWSVPVTSNQPQHF
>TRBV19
CASRAGTSYEQYF
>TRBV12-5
CASGLVPGGDEKLFF
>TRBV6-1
CASSEQQGNEKLFF
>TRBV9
CASSPRALNTEAFF
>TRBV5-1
CASSSSDAGGETQYF
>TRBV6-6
CASTYSDRKGVAQYF
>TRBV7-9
CASSLARVNTEAFF